The entry below gives a single T cell receptor (beta chain) sequence along with its context. The sample comes from a study of shared clonotypes between healthy human individuals. Germline V gives CDR1 MDHEN, CDR2 SYDVKM. Between the trimmed V and J ends, which lost 6 bases and 1 base, there was a span of 6 bases. This CDR3 is 12 amino acids long. Deep level was the assay's run setting. Each cell subset's genomic DNA was divided evenly among several immunoSEQ plates. Sequencing used immunoSEQ multiplex PCR; TCRdb keeps in-frame clones, though not all of them. In the table there are 550,000 to 600,000 clones, about 80% of which are singletons.

The source is a woman in her forties in good health. Some clones in this sample may be carry-over from other donors' samples. Specimen: PBMCs. V usage is TRBV28 and J usage is TRBJ2-5; D unclear. This chain's CDR3 is CASRSSQETQYF. In nucleotides, the CDR3 is TGTGCCAGCAGGAGTAGCCAAGAGACCCAGTACTTC.